This TCR beta chain was documented in a study of blood T cell repertoires in COVID-19. Study context: Samples taken during acute and convalescent COVID-19 were collected in the United States, Italy and Spain.

Per the authors' pipeline: Counts of nucleated cells, estimated from reference gene primer amplification, were obtained. Clones were read by immunoSEQ multiplex PCR, and TCRdb kept only the in-frame ones, dropping some. Clone size and V and J calls were adopted from that table, with D and trimming inferred from the DNA. The repertoire has under 300,000 clones, approximately 86% of them found once; the top ten carry 13%. From germline, CDR1 is LNHDA and CDR2 SQIVND (reference sequence). This CDR3 comprises 14 residues. V was pared by 7 bases and J by 1 base, with 10 bases between. A Seattle source enrolled patients during active infection and followed them longitudinally.

The TCR sequence derives from a woman in her 70s with COVID-19, enrolled during active disease. The sequencing sample was made of peripheral blood. The J gene is TRBJ2-2, the V gene TRBV19; D perhaps matches TRBD1 (6 bases). The CDR3 bases are TGTGCCAGTAAGGAACAGGGGAACACCGGGGAGCTGTTTTTT. Translated, it gives CASKEQGNTGELFF. Supplemented by reference TRBV19 and TRBJ2-2, the full variable domain reads DGGITQSPKYLFRKEGQNVTLSCEQNLNHDAMYWYRQDPGQGLRLIYYSQIVNDFQKGDIAEGYSVSREKKESFPLTVTSAQKNPTAFYLCASKEQGNTGELFFGEGSRLTVL.